Described below is a single T cell receptor (beta chain) sequence and its context. What it binds is not known. Measured with immunoSEQ multiplex PCR; TCRdb has only the in-frame clones, and not every one. The sample contains tens of thousands of clones, around four fifths of which appear only once. Pools of viral peptides were used by the ViraFEST assay to expand antigen-specific CD4+ T cells ahead of sequencing. With roughly 10 days of culture completed, CD4+ T cells were isolated. Two-dose BNT162b2 or mRNA-1273 vaccination was given to participants. The entry originates in a study of vaccination effects on CD4 cells after COVID-19. Material: CD4+ T cells from PBMCs cultured with HCoV-OC43 spike peptides, obtained after COVID-19 vaccination. Described subset: HCoV-OC43 spike overlapping peptide pool stimulation. This TCR came from a human donor who received a COVID-19 vaccine.

The CDR3, as DNA: TGTGCCAGCAGTGAAATAAATAGCAATCAGCCCCAGCATTTT. Protein sequence: CASSEINSNQPQHF. The genes are TRBV2 and TRBJ1-5; D unresolved. This CDR3 comprises 14 residues. Germline CDR1 is SNHLY and CDR2 is FYNNEI. Trimming cost V 2 bases and J 0 bases, with 5 bases left between them. Full variable domain (outside the CDR3, taken from reference TRBV2 and TRBJ1-5): EPEVTQTPSHQVTQMGQEVILRCVPISNHLYFYWYRQILGQKVEFLVSFYNNEISEKSEIFDDQFSVERPDGSNFTLKIRSTKLEDSAMYFCASSEINSNQPQHFGDGTRLSIL.